This TCR beta chain stems from a study of blood T cell repertoires in COVID-19. Study context: Whether acute or convalescent, the COVID-19 samples came from the United States, Italy and Spain. Sources were T cells, B-cell-depleted T cells, or PBMCs; the material itself was cDNA or gDNA.

Trimming removed 5 bases at V and 0 bases at J, with 11 bases between. Germline assignment: CDR1 GTSNPN and CDR2 SVGIG (reference sequence). There are 15 residues in the CDR3. As processed by the authors: Amplification of reference gene primers was used by the study to estimate nucleated cell counts. Clones were sequenced by immunoSEQ multiplex PCR, and TCRdb holds only the in-frame ones, with some missing. V, J and clone size reflect that table, while D and trimming were determined from the DNA. In the table there are 250,000 to 300,000 clones, about 80% of which are singletons. The specimen sequenced was peripheral blood. The rearrangement uses TRBV30 and TRBJ1-6, with a tentative D call TRBD1 (5 bases). The TCR sequence derives from a woman aged 80 or older with acute or convalescent COVID-19. As DNA, the CDR3 is TGTGCCTGGGGGACGACAAGCTCCTATAATTCACCCCTCCACTTT. Protein product: CAWGTTSSYNSPLHF.